Below, 32 T cell receptor beta chains from the same sample are listed, as sequenced in a study of blood T cell repertoires in COVID-19. Profiling relied on immunoSEQ multiplex PCR, and the TCRdb table lists in-frame clones only, not all of them. This table holds around 300,000 clones, roughly 89% found once. Sequenced input: PBMCs or T cells enriched from blood (not recorded which). The receptors here all came from a woman under 30 with acute COVID-19.

This chain joins TRBV28 and TRBJ1-2; 9 positions match TRBD1. The CDR3 totals 14 residues. V trimming: 7 bases; J trimming: 4 bases; junction bases outside the gene matches: 7. Germline CDR1 is MDHEN and CDR2 is SYDVKM. The CDR3, as DNA: TGTGCCAGCACCGCGGACAGGGGAATCTATGGCTACACCTTC. Translating it yields CASTADRGIYGYTF.

The chain is built from TRBV7-9 and TRBJ1-5; a possible D gene is TRBD1 (6 bases). Germline V gene lookup returns CDR1 SEHNR and CDR2 FQNEAQ (reference sequence). This CDR3 has 15 amino acids. Deletions cut 2 bases from V and 5 bases from J, with 13 bases between. The CDR3 loop is CASSLRGGIHQPQHF. The DNA of the CDR3 is TGTGCCAGCAGCTTAAGGGGGGGAATTCATCAGCCCCAGCATTTT.

The rearrangement uses TRBV4-1 and TRBJ1-1; a possible D gene is TRBD1 (6 bases). The CDR3 covers 14 residues. Germline V gives CDR1 MGHRA, CDR2 YSYEKL. V lost 4 bases and J lost 5, with 14 bases in between. CDR3: CASSPGGARTEAFF. In DNA form, the CDR3 reads TGCGCCAGCAGCCCGGGGGGGGCGAGAACTGAAGCTTTCTTT.

The chain has TRBV7-2 and TRBJ2-3, with D possibly being TRBD2 (5 bases). V lost 3 bases, J lost 0 bases, and 13 bases lay in between. The CDR3 is made up of 16 amino acids. In germline, CDR1 is SGHTA, CDR2 FQGNSA. DNA of the CDR3: TGTGCCAGCAGCTTTAGGGCGGGCTCTAGCACAGATACGCAGTATTTT. Protein: CASSFRAGSSTDTQYF.

The rearrangement joins TRBV2 to TRBJ2-7, with TRBD2 matching over 10 bases. CDR1 is SNHLY, CDR2 FYNNEI, per germline. The CDR3 runs to 18 residues. V was pared by 2 bases and J by 3 bases, with 13 bases of the junction left unmatched. CDR3 DNA sequence: TGTGCCAGCAGTGAACTTTCATGGAGGACTAGCGGCAGCTACGAGCAGTACTTC. This gives the protein CASSELSWRTSGSYEQYF. The full variable domain, rest sourced from reference TRBV2 and TRBJ2-7, is EPEVTQTPSHQVTQMGQEVILRCVPISNHLYFYWYRQILGQKVEFLVSFYNNEISEKSEIFDDQFSVERPDGSNFTLKIRSTKLEDSAMYFCASSELSWRTSGSYEQYFGPGTRLTVT.

The chain has TRBV28 and TRBJ1-5; the D gene is possibly TRBD1 (5 bases). The germline V gene encodes CDR1 MDHEN and CDR2 SYDVKM. Deletions cut 0 bases from V and 0 bases from J, with 6 bases between. The CDR3 is 15 amino acids. The CDR3 region is CASSLWTDSNQPQHF. The CDR3 region has the DNA TGTGCCAGCAGTTTATGGACAGATAGCAATCAGCCCCAGCATTTT. The whole variable domain, remainder taken from reference TRBV28 and TRBJ1-5, is DVKVTQSSRYLVKRTGEKVFLECVQDMDHENMFWYRQDPGLGLRLIYFSYDVKMKEKGDIPEGYSVSREKKERFSLILESASTNQTSMYLCASSLWTDSNQPQHFGDGTRLSIL.

This chain joins TRBV6-5 and TRBJ2-5; tentative D call: TRBD1 (5 bases). V shed 8 bases and J shed 5 bases, with 15 bases lying between them. Germline V gene sequence: CDR1 MNHEY, CDR2 SVGAGI. The CDR3 extends over 13 amino acids. The CDR3 loop reads CASHTPGSETQYF. CDR3 nucleotide sequence: TGTGCCAGCCATACGCCAGGGTCGGAGACCCAGTACTTC.

This rearrangement joins TRBV3-1 (or the pseudogene TRBV3-2) to TRBJ2-1; D unresolved. V lost 0 bases and J lost 13, with 13 bases in between. There are 13 residues in the CDR3. CDR1 LGHDT and CDR2 YNNKEL come from the germline V gene (reference sequence). CDR3 bases: TGTGCCAGCAGCCAAGACACGAGACAAAACCAGTTCTTC. Its protein is CASSQDTRQNQFF.

This chain uses TRBV30 with TRBJ2-1, with no clear D. The ends were cut back, 2 bases at V and 1 base at J, with 6 bases in the middle. The germline V gene encodes CDR1 GTSNPN and CDR2 SVGIG (reference sequence). CDR3 length equals 13 residues. The CDR3 nucleotides are TGTGCCTGGAGTCTCGGTTCCTACAATGAGCAGTTCTTC. Protein sequence: CAWSLGSYNEQFF.

This sequence joins TRBV6-5 and TRBJ1-1, with 8 positions matching TRBD1. Germline trimming cut 6 bases from V and 5 bases from J; bases unmatched to any gene: 8. Germline CDR1 and CDR2: MNHEY and SVGAGI. The CDR3 runs 14 residues. The CDR3 is CASSPQGEGTEAFF. DNA of the CDR3: TGTGCCAGCAGCCCACAGGGGGAAGGAACTGAAGCTTTCTTT.

This clone was observed once. The chain's CDR3 is CASSFLMNTGELFF. CDR3 DNA: TGTGCCAGCAGTTTCCTTATGAACACCGGGGAGCTGTTTTTT. The chain recombines TRBV27 with TRBJ2-2; D call uncertain. The ends were cut back, 3 bases at V and 1 base at J, with 6 bases in the middle. The CDR3 extends over 14 amino acids. Germline V CDR1 and CDR2: MNHEY, SMNVEV (reference sequence).

The chain carries TRBV3-1 (or the pseudogene TRBV3-2) and TRBJ2-1; perhaps TRBD2 as D (5 bases). CDR3 length: 15 residues. Germline lookup yields CDR1 LGHDT and CDR2 YNNKEL (reference sequence). Trimming took 6 bases from V and 0 from J, leaving 12 bases between them. The DNA for the CDR3 is TGTGCCAGCAGTGCCACTAGGAGCTCCTACAATGAGCAGTTCTTC. It encodes CASSATRSSYNEQFF.

The chain joins TRBV10-3 to TRBJ1-1; possible D gene TRBD1, 5 bases. Germline CDR1 ENHRY, CDR2 SYGVKD. The V end lost 7 bases, the J end lost 1 base, and 10 bases lay between the germline ends. CDR3 size: 13 residues. CDR3 sequence reads: CAIMGGTNTEAFF. The CDR3 nucleotides read TGTGCCATCATGGGGGGAACGAACACTGAAGCTTTCTTT.

This clone appeared a few times. CDR3 amino acids: CASKNRSSNTEAFF. CDR3 coding DNA: TGTGCCAGCAAAAACAGGTCTAGTAACACTGAAGCTTTCTTT. This sequence joins TRBV7-3 and TRBJ1-1, with D possibly matching TRBD1 (5 bases). Germline CDR1 SGHTA, CDR2 FQGTGA. The length of the CDR3 is 14 residues. The V end was cut by 7 bases, the J end by 2 bases, with 14 bases between.

The chain employs TRBV5-1 and TRBJ1-3, with TRBD1 identical over 11 bases. Looked up from germline, CDR1 is SGHRS and CDR2 is YFSETQ. CDR3 length: 17 residues. V was pared by 0 bases and J by 0 bases, with 2 bases of the junction left unmatched. The CDR3 region is CASSLGTGGISGNTIYF. CDR3 nucleotides: TGCGCCAGCAGCTTGGGGACAGGGGGCATCTCTGGAAACACCATATATTTT.

V and J are TRBV7-9 and TRBJ2-1, with 11 positions matching TRBD2. Germline values: CDR1 SEHNR, CDR2 FQNEAQ (reference sequence). V shed 5 bases and J 8 bases; nucleotides not matched to a gene: 8. This CDR3 is 15 amino acids long. The CDR3 here is CASSTGTSGGDEQFF. The DNA of the CDR3 is TGTGCCAGCAGCACAGGGACTAGCGGCGGGGATGAGCAGTTCTTC.

The chain has TRBV20-1 and TRBJ2-7; the match to TRBD1 covers 7 bases. Trimming took 3 bases from V and 7 from J; bases not matched to a gene: 3. The germline V gene encodes CDR1 DFQATT and CDR2 SNEGSKA (reference sequence). This CDR3 contains 11 residues. CDR3 coding DNA: TGCAGTGCTAGTAGCAGGGGGGAGCAGTACTTC. Its protein is CSASSRGEQYF.

The V gene is TRBV5-1, the J gene TRBJ2-7; D remains unclear. Trimming removed 4 bases at V and 0 bases at J, with 20 bases between. From germline, CDR1 is SGHRS and CDR2 YFSETQ. CDR3 length: 17 amino acids. In DNA, the CDR3 is TGCGCCAGCAGCCTGAGCCCCGCCACTACCCACTCCTACGAGCAGTACTTC. It specifies CASSLSPATTHSYEQYF.

The chain employs TRBV28 and TRBJ2-7; no definite D call. Trimming took 3 bases from V and 2 from J, leaving 2 bases between them. The CDR3 spans 11 residues. The germline V gene encodes CDR1 MDHEN and CDR2 SYDVKM. In DNA, the CDR3 is TGTGCCAGCAGTTTCACCTACGAGCAGTACTTC. It codes for CASSFTYEQYF.

Remarks on this clone: The junction differs from germline at one of its ends, possibly a read error. The CDR3 sequence: CASSLYQGSAYEQYF. CDR3 in DNA: TGTGCTAGCAGCTTATACCAGGGTTCAGCCTACGAGCAGTACTTC. The chain is built from TRBV7-7 and TRBJ2-7, with D tentatively TRBD1 (5 bases). Germline CDR1 and CDR2: SSHAT and FNYEAQ (reference sequence). The length of the CDR3 is 15 residues.

The chain employs TRBV2 and TRBJ2-7; D perhaps matches TRBD1 (5 bases). CDR3 length: 14 residues. Germline assignment: CDR1 SNHLY and CDR2 FYNNEI. Trimming removed 5 bases from V and 2 bases from J, with 13 bases in between. This CDR3 is CASSQQGYPYEQYF. The CDR3 nucleotides read TGTGCCAGCAGTCAGCAGGGTTATCCCTACGAGCAGTACTTC. The full variable domain, completed using reference TRBV2 and TRBJ2-7, is EPEVTQTPSHQVTQMGQEVILRCVPISNHLYFYWYRQILGQKVEFLVSFYNNEISEKSEIFDDQFSVERPDGSNFTLKIRSTKLEDSAMYFCASSQQGYPYEQYFGPGTRLTVT.

The V call is TRBV4-1, the J call TRBJ2-7; TRBD1 aligns across 8 bases. Per germline, CDR1 MGHRA and CDR2 YSYEKL. The ends lost 3 bases at V and 2 bases at J; junction bases unmatched: 9. CDR3 length equals 16 residues. Here the CDR3 reads CASSHNRGQGAYEQYF. The CDR3 DNA is TGCGCCAGCAGCCACAATCGCGGACAGGGAGCCTACGAGCAGTACTTC.

V usage is TRBV9 and J usage is TRBJ1-3, with 7 positions matching TRBD1. CDR1 is SGDLS and CDR2 is YYNGEE in the germline V gene. This CDR3 contains 15 residues. V trimming: 3 bases; J trimming: 4 bases; junction bases outside the gene matches: 7. CDR3 in amino acids: CASSAAQGPGNTIYF. The CDR3 DNA reads TGTGCCAGCAGCGCAGCACAGGGGCCGGGAAACACCATATATTTT. The whole variable domain, filled in from reference TRBV9 and TRBJ1-3, reads DSGVTQTPKHLITATGQRVTLRCSPRSGDLSVYWYQQSLDQGLQFLIQYYNGEERAKGNILERFSAQQFPDLHSELNLSSLELGDSALYFCASSAAQGPGNTIYFGEGSWLTVV.

V and J are TRBV30 and TRBJ1-6, with unresolved D. This CDR3 comprises 15 residues. Germline CDR1 is GTSNPN and CDR2 is SVGIG (reference sequence). The V end was cut by 5 bases, the J end by 0 bases, with 11 bases between. CDR3 region: CAWGEVSSYNSPLHF. DNA for the CDR3: TGTGCCTGGGGGGAGGTGAGCTCCTATAATTCACCCCTCCACTTT.

The chain carries TRBV5-1 and TRBJ1-1; 9 bases are shared with TRBD1. There are 17 residues in the CDR3. From germline, CDR1 is SGHRS and CDR2 YFSETQ. Trimming took 2 bases from V and 0 from J; bases not matched to a gene: 8. Written as DNA, the CDR3 is TGCGCCAGCAGCTTCACAGGGGGCTCACTCATGAACACTGAAGCTTTCTTT. This sequence encodes CASSFTGGSLMNTEAFF.

The chain's CDR3 is CASTWRVENTEAFF. CDR3 nucleotide sequence: TGTGCCAGTACTTGGCGGGTGGAGAACACTGAAGCTTTCTTT. This rearrangement joins TRBV18 to TRBJ1-1; no firm D call. There are 14 residues in the CDR3. Trimming shortened V by 9 bases and J by 1 base, and 15 bases separated the two germline ends. Germline CDR1 and CDR2: KGHSH and LQKENI.

The rearrangement joins TRBV7-6 to TRBJ2-6; 7 nucleotides align to TRBD2. Germline CDR1 and CDR2: SGHVS and FNYEAQ. There are 17 residues in the CDR3. V shed 8 bases and J 4 bases; nucleotides not matched to a gene: 14. CDR3 amino acids: CASGEAGLTGGANVLTF. CDR3 nucleotide sequence: TGTGCCAGCGGAGAAGCGGGATTAACGGGAGGGGCCAACGTCCTGACTTTC.

This clone was found once. The genes are TRBV10-3 and TRBJ2-1; possibly TRBD2 for D (6 bases). V dropped 6 bases and J dropped 0 bases, with 15 bases sitting between them. Germline V gene lookup returns CDR1 ENHRY and CDR2 SYGVKD. CDR3 size: 16 residues. The CDR3 nucleotides read TGTGCCATCAGGGCGATAGCGGAGAGCTCCTACAATGAGCAGTTCTTC. Translating gives CAIRAIAESSYNEQFF.

This clone appeared once. The chain couples TRBV28 to TRBJ2-7, with a tentative D call TRBD2 (6 bases). With 6 bases removed from V and 1 base from J, the gap between germline ends came to 16 bases. Germline values: CDR1 MDHEN, CDR2 SYDVKM. The CDR3 totals 15 residues. For the CDR3, the DNA is TGTGCCAGCAGCCTGGGGGGAGGCTTATCCTACGAGCAGTACTTC. Translated, it gives CASSLGGGLSYEQYF. Together with reference TRBV28 and TRBJ2-7, the CDR3 gives the full variable domain: DVKVTQSSRYLVKRTGEKVFLECVQDMDHENMFWYRQDPGLGLRLIYFSYDVKMKEKGDIPEGYSVSREKKERFSLILESASTNQTSMYLCASSLGGGLSYEQYFGPGTRLTVT.

J is TRBJ1-1 and V is TRBV5-1, with 7 bases fitting TRBD1. Trimming took 4 bases from V and 5 from J; bases not matched to a gene: 8. The CDR3 has 14 residues. The germline V gene encodes CDR1 SGHRS and CDR2 YFSETQ. The CDR3 reads CASSRIGGRTEAFF. CDR3 in DNA: TGCGCCAGCAGCCGGATAGGGGGCAGGACTGAAGCTTTCTTT.

This clone was observed a single time. The rearrangement links TRBV28 to TRBJ2-3, with 8 bases aligning to TRBD1. The CDR3 runs 15 residues. The ends lost 7 bases at V and 0 bases at J; junction bases unmatched: 6. Germline CDR1 is MDHEN and CDR2 is SYDVKM. For the CDR3, the DNA is TGTGCCAGCAATCCGGACAGGGTTAGCACAGATACGCAGTATTTT. Translating gives CASNPDRVSTDTQYF.

This chain joins TRBV2 and TRBJ2-7; TRBD1 matches 7 bases. The CDR3 is 15 residues long. With V trimmed by 10 bases and J by 4 bases, 16 bases remained unmatched. Germline CDR1 reads SNHLY; CDR2 reads FYNNEI. The CDR3 DNA reads TGTGCCATCATACCGGGACAGACGAGGAGGTACGAGCAGTACTTC. Translation gives CAIIPGQTRRYEQYF.